This TCR beta chain was captured by sequencing in a study of control samples from healthy donors and cancer patients. Sequenced by immunoSEQ multiplex PCR; TCRdb stores in-frame clones only, minus some. The repertoire holds some 120,000 clones, over 75% seen once, with around 1.1% in the top ten. Germline V lookup: CDR1 SGHRS, CDR2 YFSETQ. The V end lost 1 base, the J end lost 2 bases, and 11 bases lay between the germline ends. The CDR3 loop spans 15 amino acids. The chain is built from TRBV5-1 and TRBJ2-3; perhaps TRBD1 as D (6 bases). The receptor was derived from a woman between 45 and 65 years old with colorectal cancer. Material: PBMCs. The DNA of the CDR3 is TGCGCCAGCAGCTTGCGGAGGACAGACACAGATACGCAGTATTTT. This sequence encodes CASSLRRTDTDTQYF.